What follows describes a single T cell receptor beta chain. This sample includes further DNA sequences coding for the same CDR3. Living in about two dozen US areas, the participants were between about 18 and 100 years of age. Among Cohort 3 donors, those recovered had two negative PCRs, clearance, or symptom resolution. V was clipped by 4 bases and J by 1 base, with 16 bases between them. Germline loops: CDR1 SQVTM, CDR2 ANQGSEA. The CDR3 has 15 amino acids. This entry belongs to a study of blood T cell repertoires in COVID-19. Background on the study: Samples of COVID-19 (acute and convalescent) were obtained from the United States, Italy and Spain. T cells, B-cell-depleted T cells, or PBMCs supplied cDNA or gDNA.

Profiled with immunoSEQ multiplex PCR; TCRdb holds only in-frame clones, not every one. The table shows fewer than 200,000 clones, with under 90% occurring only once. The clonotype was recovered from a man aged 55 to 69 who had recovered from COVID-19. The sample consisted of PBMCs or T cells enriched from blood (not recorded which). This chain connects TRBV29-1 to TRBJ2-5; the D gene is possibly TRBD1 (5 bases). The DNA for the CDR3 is TGCAGCGTTGTCGAAGGGGCCGGTACCCAAGAGACCCAGTACTTC. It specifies CSVVEGAGTQETQYF.